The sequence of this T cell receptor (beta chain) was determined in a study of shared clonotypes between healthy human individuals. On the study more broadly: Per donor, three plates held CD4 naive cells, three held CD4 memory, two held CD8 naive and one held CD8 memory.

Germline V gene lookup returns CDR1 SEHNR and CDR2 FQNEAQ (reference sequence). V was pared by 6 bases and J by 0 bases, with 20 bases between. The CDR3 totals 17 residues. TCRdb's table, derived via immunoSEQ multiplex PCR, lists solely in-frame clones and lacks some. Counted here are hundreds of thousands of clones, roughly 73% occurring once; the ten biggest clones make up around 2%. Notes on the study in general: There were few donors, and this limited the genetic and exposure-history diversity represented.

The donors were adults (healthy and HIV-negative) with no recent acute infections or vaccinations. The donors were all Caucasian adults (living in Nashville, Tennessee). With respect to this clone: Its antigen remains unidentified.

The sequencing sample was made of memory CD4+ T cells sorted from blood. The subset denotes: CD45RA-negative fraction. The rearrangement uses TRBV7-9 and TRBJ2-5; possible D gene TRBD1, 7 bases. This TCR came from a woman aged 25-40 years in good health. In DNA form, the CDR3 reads TGTGCCAGCAGTTACGAGGGGGCGGGGCCGTACCAAGAGACCCAGTACTTC. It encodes CASSYEGAGPYQETQYF. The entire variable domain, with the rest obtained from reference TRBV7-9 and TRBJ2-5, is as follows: DTGVSQNPRHKITKRGQNVTFRCDPISEHNRLYWYRQTLGQGPEFLTYFQNEAQLEKSRLLSDRFSAERPKGSFSTLEIQRTEQGDSAMYLCASSYEGAGPYQETQYFGPGTRLLVL.